This T cell receptor (beta chain) was profiled in a study of T-cell memory formation after mild COVID-19. Study outcomes and limitations: Whereas later expanders leaned CD4+, clones contracting day 15 to 85 showed a balanced CD4/CD8 makeup.

Germline-derived CDR1 and CDR2 are SGHRS and YFSETQ. The ends lost 4 bases at V and 1 base at J; junction bases unmatched: 4. The CDR3 totals 14 residues. The table lists this clonotype with a few counts. Its specificity is not known. Constant-segment primers and 5'RACE yielded cDNA libraries for TCR alpha and TCR beta, each carrying sample barcodes and UMIs. TCRdb re-derived calls from the 5' RACE reads in MiXCR, one entry per CDR3 protein. The repertoire consists of approximately 570,000 distinct CDR3 sequences, with around 17% occurring once and the leading ten covering about 12%. This sequence originates from an adult woman who had mild COVID-19 (a few samples of this study predate the infection). Cell type and time point are not known. What was sequenced was PBMCs or a T cell subset sorted from them (not recorded which). The chain is built from TRBV5-1 and TRBJ1-1, with TRBD1 identical over 7 bases. CDR3: CASSRGQRNTEAFF. For the CDR3, the DNA is TGCGCCAGCAGCCGGGGACAGCGGAACACTGAAGCTTTCTTT.